The clone carrying this T cell receptor (beta chain) was seen repeatedly, ten times or more. What it binds is not known. Time point indicated: newly diagnosed GD, antithyroid drugs for less than 3 months. Generation of the TCR library employed RNA extracted from PBMCs. The data were obtained in a study of regulatory T cells in long-lasting Graves disease. The CDR3 loop spans 13 amino acids. CDR1 and CDR2 from the germline V gene are MDHEN and SYDVKM. V lost 11 bases and J lost 6; bases outside the gene matches: 10. Whole-study findings and limits: Samples came from peripheral blood alone, without thyroid tissue.

HTBI primers from iRepertoire and Arm-PCR of CDR3 regions yielded the TCR beta libraries. TCRdb used MiXCR to reprocess the multiplex PCR reads, holding one entry per CDR3 protein. The table lists about 520,000 distinct CDR3 sequences, around 12% of them singletons. The sample also formed part of further work on T cells in Graves' hyperthyroidism and ophthalmopathy. From that paper: First-round RT-PCR targeting the TCR CDR3 was performed with the HTBI primer set.

The chain recombines TRBV28 with TRBJ2-7, with TRBD1 matching 10 bases. Sequenced here: peripheral blood mononuclear cells (PBMCs), sampled at new diagnosis, from a patient treated with antithyroid drugs. The receptor was isolated from a woman in her 30s with Graves disease. CDR3 bases: TGTGCCTCGAGGGGGACAGGGGTATTCGAGCAGTACTTC. This sequence encodes CASRGTGVFEQYF.